The entry that follows covers one T cell receptor beta chain sequence. Looked up from germline, CDR1 is LGHNT and CDR2 is FRNRAP. V shed 5 bases and J 2 bases; nucleotides not matched to a gene: 6. The CDR3 spans 17 residues. TCRdb keeps only in-frame clones here, not all; method: immunoSEQ multiplex PCR. The sample has about 66,000 clones, roughly 90% seen once. The source of the sample is a study of technical replicates of blood from several donors. The chain joins TRBV12-5 to TRBJ2-7; 16 nucleotides match TRBD2. What was sequenced was PBMCs. This receptor was identified in a human donor in good health. Some clones in this sample may be carry-over from other donors' samples. The CDR3 region has the DNA TGTGCTAGTGGTCAGGGACTAGCGGGGGGGCGACCCTACGAGCAGTACTTC. Amino acid sequence: CASGQGLAGGRPYEQYF.